Shown below are 30 T cell receptor beta chains from a single sample sequenced in a study of cytomegalovirus exposure and HLA in healthy donors. The data were produced by immunoSEQ multiplex PCR, yet TCRdb's version contains in-frame clones alone and is incomplete. The table includes some 330,000 clones, roughly 89% detected once. Sequenced: PBMCs. The origin of the receptors is a woman younger than 30 in good health and CMV-seronegative.

The chain recombines TRBV18 with TRBJ2-1, with D possibly matching TRBD2 (6 bases). Germline V gene data show CDR1 as KGHSH and CDR2 as LQKENI. V was cut by 1 base and J by 7 bases, with 11 bases left in between. The CDR3 consists of 14 residues. In nucleotides, the CDR3 is TGTGCCAGCTCACCACGGCGGGAACAAAATGAGCAGTTCTTC. This sequence encodes CASSPRREQNEQFF.

The rearrangement uses TRBV5-1 and TRBJ2-3; D ambiguous. V lost 0 bases, J lost 6 bases, and 11 bases lay in between. The CDR3 loop spans 14 amino acids. Germline CDR1 reads SGHRS; CDR2 reads YFSETQ. As DNA, the CDR3 is TGCGCCAGCAGCTTGGGGCACCAGAGGGATACGCAGTATTTT. Its translation is CASSLGHQRDTQYF.

The chain's CDR3 is CASSQQGNYGYTF. CDR3 nucleotides: TGTGCCAGTAGTCAGCAGGGGAACTATGGCTACACCTTC. The chain uses TRBV19 and TRBJ1-2, with TRBD1 as a possible D gene (6 bases). The CDR3 loop spans 13 amino acids. V was shortened by 5 bases and J by 2 bases, with 9 bases between the two germline ends. Germline CDR1 and CDR2: LNHDA and SQIVND (reference sequence).

The chain carries TRBV4-3 and TRBJ2-7; 11 nucleotides align to TRBD2. The CDR3 spans 16 residues. The V gene's germline CDR1 is LGHNA and CDR2 YSLEER. The V segment lost 3 bases and the J segment 6 bases; nucleotides outside the gene matches: 10. The CDR3 coding sequence is TGCGCCAGCAGCCAGGCTAAACTAGCGGGAGCCTCCGAGCAGTACTTC. Its translation is CASSQAKLAGASEQYF.

The genes are TRBV29-1 and TRBJ1-5, with 10 positions matching TRBD1. The germline V gene has CDR1 SQVTM and CDR2 ANQGSEA. This CDR3 is 14 amino acids long. The ends lost 7 bases at V and 5 bases at J; junction bases unmatched: 8. CDR3 residues: CSATTGGGDQPQHF. CDR3 bases: TGCAGCGCCACGACAGGGGGCGGGGATCAGCCCCAGCATTTT.

The chain carries TRBV9 and TRBJ2-3; 9 nucleotides align to TRBD2. With V trimmed by 0 bases and J by 5 bases, 10 bases remained unmatched. Looked up from germline, CDR1 is SGDLS and CDR2 is YYNGEE. The CDR3 is made up of 17 amino acids. The CDR3 protein is CASSVAPTSGEGDTQYF. CDR3 nucleotide sequence: TGTGCCAGCAGCGTAGCCCCGACTAGCGGAGAGGGAGATACGCAGTATTTT.

The CDR3 reads CASSQDMAWTQYF. As DNA, the CDR3 is TGTGCCAGCAGCCAGGACATGGCATGGACCCAGTACTTC. V gene TRBV5-4 combines with J gene TRBJ2-5, with a weak D call TRBD1 (5 bases). The CDR3 is made up of 13 amino acids. Trimming removed 4 bases at V and 7 bases at J, with 14 bases between. From germline, CDR1 is SGHNT and CDR2 YYREEE (reference sequence).

The rearrangement joins TRBV6-1 to TRBJ2-2; D unresolved. V dropped 0 bases and J dropped 0 bases, with 5 bases sitting between them. The CDR3 is 15 amino acids. The germline CDR1 and CDR2 sequences are MNHNS and SASEGT. CDR3 DNA sequence: TGTGCCAGCAGTGAAGCTAGTCCGAACACCGGGGAGCTGTTTTTT. Protein: CASSEASPNTGELFF.

This chain connects TRBV29-1 to TRBJ2-6; 10 bases align to TRBD2. Germline trimming cut 0 bases from V and 2 bases from J; bases unmatched to any gene: 4. Germline V gives CDR1 SQVTM, CDR2 ANQGSEA. CDR3 length equals 17 residues. CDR3 in amino acids: CSVEEPSGSTGANVLTF. The CDR3 DNA follows: TGCAGCGTTGAAGAGCCTAGCGGGAGTACTGGGGCCAACGTCCTGACTTTC.

The rearrangement links TRBV4-3 to TRBJ2-3, with D possibly TRBD1 on 6 matching bases. The CDR3 sequence is 14 residues long. The germline V gene encodes CDR1 LGHNA and CDR2 YSLEER. The V gene lost 0 bases and the J gene lost 4 bases, with 8 bases spanning the gap. The CDR3 here is CASSQDRGPDTQYF. DNA of the CDR3: TGCGCCAGCAGCCAAGACAGGGGTCCAGATACGCAGTATTTT.

With regard to this clone: The same CDR3 is also encoded by other DNA sequences in this sample. J is TRBJ2-7 and V is TRBV7-2; a weak D match, TRBD1 (5 bases). Germline loops: CDR1 SGHTA, CDR2 FQGNSA. Trimming cost V 1 base and J 5 bases, with 12 bases left between them. This CDR3 contains 14 residues. The chain's CDR3 is CASSLGQTVHEQYF. Written as DNA, the CDR3 is TGTGCCAGCAGCTTAGGTCAGACAGTCCACGAGCAGTACTTC.

The chain carries TRBV28 and TRBJ1-2; 7 bases match TRBD1. Germline V gives CDR1 MDHEN, CDR2 SYDVKM. With V trimmed by 5 bases and J by 2 bases, 5 bases remained unmatched. The CDR3 loop spans 14 amino acids. The CDR3: CASSKAGQNYGYTF. The CDR3 DNA follows: TGTGCCAGCAGTAAGGCGGGACAGAACTATGGCTACACCTTC.

The gene calls are TRBV25-1 and TRBJ2-5; D gene uncertain. Trimming took 1 base from V and 4 from J, leaving 19 bases between them. From germline, CDR1 is MGHDK and CDR2 SYGVNS. There are 17 residues in the CDR3. CDR3 sequence (DNA): TGTGCCAGCAGTGAATCGACTTTGAGAGTACAAAGAGAGACCCAGTACTTC. Amino acids: CASSESTLRVQRETQYF.

The rearrangement uses TRBV2 and TRBJ2-2; TRBD2 might be the D (6 bases). This CDR3 region has 15 residues. Germline V gene lookup returns CDR1 SNHLY and CDR2 FYNNEI. The ends were cut back, 6 bases at V and 6 bases at J, with 17 bases in the middle. In nucleotides, the CDR3 is TGTGCCAGCAGCGCAACCTCCGGGGGATCCGGGGAGCTGTTTTTT. It encodes CASSATSGGSGELFF.

V and J are TRBV7-2 and TRBJ1-2; 7 bases map to TRBD1. The CDR3 length is 14 residues. The germline V gene encodes CDR1 SGHTA and CDR2 FQGNSA. V gave up 0 bases and J gave up 8 bases; unmatched junction bases: 6. The DNA of the CDR3 is TGTGCCAGCAGCTTAGCCGGGACAGTCGACGGCTACACCTTC. Protein product: CASSLAGTVDGYTF. Looking up the rest from reference TRBV7-2 and TRBJ1-2 gives the full variable domain: GAGVSQSPSNKVTEKGKDVELRCDPISGHTALYWYRQSLGQGLEFLIYFQGNSAPDKSGLPSDRFSAERTGGSVSTLTIQRTQQEDSAVYLCASSLAGTVDGYTFGSGTRLTVV.

The chain couples TRBV11-2 to TRBJ2-3; D unresolved. Germline V gene data show CDR1 as SGHAT and CDR2 as FQNNGV. The length of the CDR3 is 14 residues. V lost 1 base and J 6 bases, leaving 11 bases between the germline ends. The CDR3 sequence: CASSLVAPFDTQYF. The CDR3 nucleotides are TGTGCCAGCAGCTTAGTAGCCCCCTTTGATACGCAGTATTTT.

Only one count was recorded for this clone. This chain connects TRBV27 to TRBJ1-1, with D possibly being TRBD1 (6 bases). Trimming cost V 4 bases and J 4 bases, with 10 bases left between them. CDR3 length: 13 residues. The germline gives CDR1 MNHEY, CDR2 SMNVEV (reference sequence). The CDR3 DNA sequence: TGTGCCAGCAGTTCGCCGACAGGCACTGAAGCTTTCTTT. It translates to CASSSPTGTEAFF.

The V and J genes are TRBV7-9 and TRBJ2-7; D gene unclear. V dropped 1 base and J dropped 3 bases, with 10 bases sitting between them. The CDR3 contains 14 residues. Per germline, CDR1 SEHNR and CDR2 FQNEAQ (reference sequence). CDR3 protein: CASSLGAGYYEQYF. The CDR3 nucleotides read TGTGCCAGCAGCTTAGGGGCTGGATACTACGAGCAGTACTTC.

This clone is a singleton in its sample. This sample also contains other DNA sequences that code for the same CDR3. The chain recombines TRBV18 with TRBJ1-1; D gene ambiguous. Trimming removed 1 base from V and 1 base from J, with 7 bases in between. This CDR3 has 14 residues. Germline-derived CDR1 and CDR2 are KGHSH and LQKENI. The CDR3 sequence is CASSPQQQNTEAFF. The CDR3 coding sequence is TGTGCCAGCTCACCACAACAACAGAACACTGAAGCTTTCTTT.

The chain recombines TRBV7-9 with TRBJ1-3, with 7 bases that match TRBD1. The V gene end was trimmed by 4 bases and the J gene end by 5 bases; junction bases not matched to a gene: 8. This CDR3 has 15 amino acids. In germline, CDR1 is SEHNR, CDR2 FQNEAQ (reference sequence). The DNA for the CDR3 is TGTGCCAGCAGCTCTGGGACAGCGACTCGAAACACCATATATTTT. It encodes CASSSGTATRNTIYF.

The V call is TRBV11-3, the J call TRBJ2-4, with unresolved D. CDR3 size: 12 residues. Germline V lookup: CDR1 SGHNT, CDR2 YENEEA. The V end lost 4 bases, the J end lost 8 bases, and 9 bases lay between the germline ends. Here the CDR3 reads CASSSSSDIQYF. CDR3 DNA sequence: TGTGCCAGCAGCTCGAGTTCGGACATTCAGTACTTC. Together with reference TRBV11-3 and TRBJ2-4, the CDR3 gives the full variable domain: EAGVVQSPRYKIIEKKQPVAFWCNPISGHNTLYWYLQNLGQGPELLIRYENEEAVDDSQLPKDRFSAERLKGVDSTLKIQPAELGDSAVYLCASSSSSDIQYFGAGTRLSVL.

The J gene is TRBJ1-2, the V gene TRBV5-6; D gene unclear. Germline lookup yields CDR1 SGHDT and CDR2 YYEEEE. The CDR3 runs 11 residues. Deletions cut 2 bases from V and 9 bases from J, with 8 bases between. The CDR3 loop is CASSLWESYTF. CDR3 nucleotide sequence: TGTGCCAGCAGCTTATGGGAGAGCTACACCTTC.

The chain combines TRBV5-6 with TRBJ2-3; 8 bases align to TRBD1. The CDR3 runs 14 residues. Germline-derived CDR1 and CDR2 are SGHDT and YYEEEE. Trimming took 0 bases from V and 4 from J; bases not matched to a gene: 1. CDR3 protein: CASSLGQGSDTQYF. DNA of the CDR3: TGTGCCAGCAGCTTGGGACAGGGGTCAGATACGCAGTATTTT.

This chain links TRBV27 with TRBJ2-7; D perhaps matches TRBD1 (6 bases). Germline CDR1 reads MNHEY; CDR2 reads SMNVEV (reference sequence). The CDR3 loop spans 12 amino acids. V lost 5 bases and J lost 4, with 9 bases in between. The CDR3 here is CASSTRGYEQYF. The CDR3 coding sequence is TGTGCCAGCAGTACCAGGGGATACGAGCAGTACTTC.

The chain combines TRBV21-1 with TRBJ2-7; the DNA was not used to check the table's D call, TRBD1. TRBV21-1 is given as a pseudogene. The CDR3 contains 16 residues. The CDR3 nucleotides are TGTGCCAGCAGCAAACCGAGAAGGACAGACGCCTACGAGCAGTACTTC. This gives the protein CASSKPRRTDAYEQYF.

This sequence joins TRBV18 and TRBJ2-3; D may be TRBD2 (5 bases). CDR1 is KGHSH, CDR2 LQKENI, per germline. V was trimmed by 3 bases and J by 1 base, leaving 14 bases between them. This CDR3 comprises 16 residues. The CDR3 nucleotides are TGTGCCAGCTCACCCCTTCGGGAATTGGGCACAGATACGCAGTATTTT. It is translated as CASSPLRELGTDTQYF. Complete variable domain (other parts from reference TRBV18 and TRBJ2-3): NAGVMQNPRHLVRRRGQEARLRCSPMKGHSHVYWYRQLPEEGLKFMVYLQKENIIDESGMPKERFSAEFPKEGPSILRIQQVVRGDSAAYFCASSPLRELGTDTQYFGPGTRLTVL.

The J gene is TRBJ2-2, the V gene TRBV11-3, with D perhaps TRBD1 (7 bases). This CDR3 spans 14 amino acids. The germline CDR1 and CDR2 sequences are SGHNT and YENEEA. Trimming stripped 5 bases from V and 4 bases from J, with 11 bases between. The CDR3 region has the DNA TGTGCCAGCAGCAGGCAGGGGGGCACCGGGGAGCTGTTTTTT. It encodes CASSRQGGTGELFF.

The V call is TRBV6-4, the J call TRBJ1-2; D is uncertain. The germline V gene encodes CDR1 MRHNA and CDR2 SNTAGT. The CDR3 contains 13 residues. V was cut by 3 bases and J by 1 base, with 6 bases left in between. This CDR3 is CASSESYNYGYTF. Written as DNA, the CDR3 is TGTGCCAGCAGTGAGTCGTATAACTATGGCTACACCTTC.

The chain employs TRBV11-2 and TRBJ2-1; 8 bases are shared with TRBD2. V gave up 4 bases and J gave up 6 bases; unmatched junction bases: 8. CDR1 and CDR2 from the germline V gene are SGHAT and FQNNGV. The length of the CDR3 is 15 residues. The CDR3: CASSSIAGKANEQFF. CDR3 sequence (DNA): TGTGCCAGCAGCTCCATAGCGGGAAAAGCCAATGAGCAGTTCTTC.

This sequence joins TRBV9 and TRBJ1-2; no firm D call. This CDR3 has 15 residues. Germline V lookup: CDR1 SGDLS, CDR2 YYNGEE. V lost 0 bases and J lost 6, with 15 bases in between. CDR3 protein: CASSVEVAAVDGYTF. CDR3 nucleotide sequence: TGTGCCAGCAGCGTAGAAGTCGCCGCGGTGGATGGCTACACCTTC.